These T cell receptor beta chains were read from a single sample in a study of control samples from healthy donors and cancer patients. Produced via immunoSEQ multiplex PCR; TCRdb's table is partial and in-frame only. The sample consists of 85,000 to 100,000 clones, about four fifths of them appearing once. The sequenced sample consisted of blood. These receptors were obtained from a man aged 60 to 75 in good health. Each CDR3 is given with its conserved first and last residue. A D gene is named only where the DNA matches it firmly. Not every row has a clone size; where given, it reads once, few, many or a size class.

size: few; J: TRBJ2-7; V: TRBV28; D: TRBD1; CDR3: CASSSLNPGQGAYEQYF; DNA: TGTGCCAGCAGTTCCCTTAATCCCGGACAGGGGGCTTACGAGCAGTACTTC
size: -; J: TRBJ1-5; V: TRBV7-9; D: -; CDR3: CASSLSTGIGTQHF; DNA: TGTGCCAGCAGCTTATCGACGGGGATCGGAACCCAGCATTTT
size: -; J: TRBJ1-2; V: TRBV7-9; D: TRBD1; CDR3: CASSSLVLGGAYTNYGYTF; DNA: TGTGCCAGCAGCTCCCTCGTCTTAGGGGGCGCATACACTAACTATGGCTACACCTTC
size: -; J: TRBJ1-1; V: TRBV4-2; D: -; CDR3: CASSQAGGTQNTEAFF; DNA: TGTGCCAGCAGCCAAGCGGGGGGTACCCAGAACACTGAAGCTTTCTTT
size: -; J: TRBJ1-1; V: TRBV10-3; D: -; CDR3: CAISDLFRGTEAFF; DNA: TGTGCCATCAGTGACCTTTTTAGAGGCACTGAAGCTTTCTTT
size: -; J: TRBJ2-3; V: TRBV5-4; D: TRBD2; CDR3: CASSLGVAGGPGRTDTQYF; DNA: TGTGCCAGCAGCTTGGGGGTAGCGGGGGGGCCAGGGAGAACAGATACGCAGTATTTT
size: many; J: TRBJ2-7; V: TRBV29-1; D: -; CDR3: CSVERGDRPYEQYF; DNA: TGCAGCGTTGAGCGGGGTGACAGGCCTTACGAGCAGTACTTC
size: -; J: TRBJ2-3; V: TRBV27; D: TRBD2; CDR3: CASSLASGSILHTQYF; DNA: TGTGCCAGCAGTTTAGCTAGCGGGAGTATATTGCATACGCAGTATTTT
size: -; J: TRBJ2-5; V: TRBV5-1; D: TRBD1; CDR3: CASSAGTGQETQYF; DNA: TGCGCCAGCAGCGCCGGGACAGGGCAAGAGACCCAGTACTTC
size: -; J: TRBJ2-5; V: TRBV29-1; D: TRBD2; CDR3: CSVSGGDQETQYF; DNA: TGCAGCGTCTCCGGGGGGGATCAAGAGACCCAGTACTTC
size: -; J: TRBJ2-1; V: TRBV18; D: TRBD1; CDR3: CASSPRGQGDFNNEQFF; DNA: TGTGCCAGCTCACCCCGTGGACAGGGTGATTTCAACAATGAGCAGTTCTTC
size: -; J: TRBJ1-2; V: TRBV5-1; D: TRBD1; CDR3: CASSFLGDRVDGYTF; DNA: TGCGCCAGCAGCTTTTTGGGGGACAGGGTTGATGGCTACACCTTC
size: -; J: TRBJ2-3; V: TRBV10-3; D: -; CDR3: CAIRNGGVGNTDTQYF; DNA: TGTGCCATCAGAAACGGGGGTGTGGGGAACACAGATACGCAGTATTTT
size: -; J: TRBJ1-5; V: TRBV2; D: -; CDR3: CASSEPENSSGRNQPQHF; DNA: TGTGCCAGCAGTGAACCGGAGAACAGCTCCGGGCGCAATCAGCCCCAGCATTTT
size: -; J: TRBJ1-2; V: TRBV5-1; D: TRBD1; CDR3: CASSSWDRAEPNYGYTF; DNA: TGCGCCAGCAGCTCCTGGGACAGAGCCGAGCCTAACTATGGCTACACCTTC
size: -; J: TRBJ2-7; V: TRBV6-5; D: -; CDR3: CASSYLAGKTPYEQYF; DNA: TGTGCCAGCAGTTACTTGGCAGGCAAGACTCCCTACGAGCAGTACTTC
size: -; J: TRBJ2-2; V: TRBV9; D: -; CDR3: CASSPQGGSGELFF; DNA: TGTGCCAGCAGCCCCCAAGGGGGGAGCGGGGAGCTGTTTTTT
size: -; J: TRBJ2-1; V: TRBV5-1; D: TRBD2; CDR3: CASSLGLAGGLGGDEQFF; DNA: TGCGCCAGCAGTTTAGGACTAGCGGGAGGGCTCGGTGGGGATGAGCAGTTCTTC
size: -; J: TRBJ2-1; V: TRBV11-2; D: TRBD2; CDR3: CASSYLIAGAGNEQFF; DNA: TGTGCCAGCAGCTACCTGATAGCGGGCGCGGGGAATGAGCAGTTCTTC
size: few; J: TRBJ1-4; V: TRBV15; D: TRBD1; CDR3: CATSRRQRGRFEKLFF; DNA: TGTGCCACCAGCAGGAGGCAGAGGGGGCGTTTTGAAAAACTGTTTTTT
size: -; J: TRBJ1-2; V: TRBV12-5; D: -; CDR3: CASAHPDREYYGYTF; DNA: TGTGCTAGTGCCCACCCGGACAGAGAATATTATGGCTACACCTTC
size: -; J: TRBJ1-1; V: TRBV30; D: TRBD1; CDR3: CAWTRGQSGTEAFF; DNA: TGTGCCTGGACGAGGGGGCAGAGTGGCACTGAAGCTTTCTTT
size: -; J: TRBJ2-3; V: TRBV5-3; D: TRBD2; CDR3: CARSAEGERLAGWGTDTQYF; DNA: TGTGCCAGAAGCGCGGAGGGGGAACGACTAGCGGGATGGGGCACAGATACGCAGTATTTT
size: -; J: TRBJ2-2; V: TRBV7-9; D: TRBD1; CDR3: CASSLGTGGNTGELFF; DNA: TGTGCCAGCAGCCTGGGGACAGGGGGGAACACCGGGGAGCTGTTTTTT
size: -; J: TRBJ2-7; V: TRBV27; D: TRBD1; CDR3: CASSSRPPYGQGGQYF; DNA: TGTGCCAGCAGTTCCCGCCCTCCCTACGGACAGGGTGGGCAGTACTTC
size: -; J: TRBJ1-5; V: TRBV19; D: TRBD1; CDR3: CASSIQGAAGQPQHF; DNA: TGTGCCAGTAGTATCCAGGGGGCGGCGGGGCAGCCCCAGCATTTT
size: few; J: TRBJ2-3; V: TRBV7-8; D: -; CDR3: CASSFASEDTQYF; DNA: TGTGCCAGCAGCTTTGCTAGCGAAGATACGCAGTATTTT
size: -; J: TRBJ1-3; V: TRBV5-8; D: TRBD1; CDR3: CASSPPGTARNTIYF; DNA: TGTGCCAGCAGCCCCCCCGGGACAGCAAGAAACACCATATATTTT
size: once; J: TRBJ2-1; V: TRBV29-1; D: -; CDR3: CSDRPSTYNEQFF; DNA: TGCAGCGACAGGCCTAGTACCTACAATGAGCAGTTCTTC
size: -; J: TRBJ2-3; V: TRBV6-6; D: TRBD1; CDR3: CASSATGYDTQYF; DNA: TGTGCCAGCAGTGCGACAGGGTACGATACGCAGTATTTT
size: -; J: TRBJ1-2; V: TRBV19; D: TRBD1; CDR3: CASIRQGGNYGYTF; DNA: TGTGCCAGTATTCGACAGGGGGGCAACTATGGCTACACCTTC
size: few; J: TRBJ2-1; V: TRBV7-6; D: TRBD2; CDR3: CASSQAASGVGEQFF; DNA: TGTGCCAGCAGCCAAGCGGCTAGCGGGGTGGGTGAGCAGTTCTTC
size: -; J: TRBJ2-5; V: TRBV10-3; D: TRBD2; CDR3: CAIGRLAGGQETQYF; DNA: TGTGCCATCGGTCGACTAGCGGGGGGCCAAGAGACCCAGTACTTC
size: few; J: TRBJ1-5; V: TRBV2; D: TRBD1; CDR3: CASRDGTGGNQPQHF; DNA: TGTGCCAGCAGAGACGGGACAGGGGGCAATCAGCCCCAGCATTTT
size: -; J: TRBJ2-5; V: TRBV4-1; D: -; CDR3: CASSQVLAVETQYF; DNA: TGCGCCAGCAGCCAAGTATTGGCCGTGGAGACCCAGTACTTC
size: -; J: TRBJ2-7; V: TRBV19; D: TRBD1; CDR3: CASSLRTGHEQYF; DNA: TGTGCCAGTTCCCTCCGGACAGGCCACGAGCAGTACTTC
size: -; J: TRBJ2-3; V: TRBV10-3; D: -; CDR3: CAITTSEGAGSGDTQYF; DNA: TGTGCCATCACTACCTCCGAGGGTGCGGGATCGGGTGATACGCAGTATTTT
size: -; J: TRBJ2-5; V: TRBV9; D: TRBD2; CDR3: CASSVGTSGGPETQYF; DNA: TGTGCCAGCAGCGTGGGGACTAGCGGGGGCCCTGAGACCCAGTACTTC
size: once; J: TRBJ2-2; V: TRBV18; D: -; CDR3: CASSPPSGDTGELFF; DNA: TGTGCCAGCTCACCACCGTCCGGCGACACCGGGGAGCTGTTTTTT
size: -; J: TRBJ2-7; V: TRBV24-1; D: -; CDR3: CATSDLLGNEQYF; DNA: TGTGCCACCAGTGATTTGTTGGGAAACGAGCAGTACTTC
size: -; J: TRBJ2-5; V: TRBV1; D: -; CDR3: CAGWRGRLQETQYF; DNA: TGCGCCGGGTGGAGGGGGCGTCTTCAAGAGACCCAGTACTTC
size: -; J: TRBJ2-7; V: TRBV12-3/TRBV12-4; D: -; CDR3: CASTEEGAEQYF; DNA: TGTGCCAGCACCGAAGAGGGCGCCGAGCAGTACTTC
size: -; J: TRBJ2-3; V: TRBV19; D: -; CDR3: CASNEGDGYTDTQYF; DNA: TGTGCCAGTAACGAGGGGGACGGCTACACAGATACGCAGTATTTT
size: -; J: TRBJ1-3; V: TRBV18; D: -; CDR3: CASSPPIGSRSGNTIYF; DNA: TGTGCCAGCTCACCACCAATCGGCTCTCGCTCTGGAAACACCATATATTTT
size: -; J: TRBJ1-2; V: TRBV19; D: -; CDR3: CASSLGKGANYGYTF; DNA: TGTGCCAGTAGCCTTGGTAAGGGGGCTAACTATGGCTACACCTTC
size: once; J: TRBJ2-1; V: TRBV7-8; D: -; CDR3: CASSLTQNEQFF; DNA: TGTGCCAGCAGCTTGACCCAGAATGAGCAGTTCTTC
size: -; J: TRBJ1-3; V: TRBV19; D: -; CDR3: CASSMYGTSSGNTIYF; DNA: TGTGCCAGTAGTATGTACGGCACCAGCTCTGGAAACACCATATATTTT
size: -; J: TRBJ2-1; V: TRBV12-1; D: -; CDR3: CASSSTGPPYNEQFF; DNA: TGTGCCAGCAGCTCTACGGGACCCCCCTACAATGAGCAGTTCTTC
size: -; J: TRBJ2-7; V: TRBV19; D: -; CDR3: CASALNREGLYEQYF; DNA: TGTGCCAGTGCCCTTAACCGGGAAGGGCTCTACGAGCAGTACTTC
size: -; J: TRBJ1-5; V: TRBV30; D: -; CDR3: CAWSDGGEDQPQHF; DNA: TGTGCCTGGAGTGATGGGGGGGAGGATCAGCCCCAGCATTTT
size: -; J: TRBJ2-3; V: TRBV5-1; D: -; CDR3: CASSLVGGVADTQYF; DNA: TGCGCCAGCAGCTTGGTAGGGGGGGTTGCAGATACGCAGTATTTT
size: -; J: TRBJ2-7; V: TRBV7-8; D: -; CDR3: CASSLPEPLEYEQYF; DNA: TGTGCCAGCAGCTTACCGGAACCCTTAGAGTACGAGCAGTACTTC
size: few; J: TRBJ2-7; V: TRBV29-1; D: TRBD1; CDR3: CSASDRGYEQYF; DNA: TGCAGCGCCTCGGACAGGGGGTACGAGCAGTACTTC